This record covers a single T cell receptor beta chain. The target antigen is unknown. Specified time point: week 11, during vaccination. The content of each vaccine dose was 300 ug of mutant IDH1 20-mer peptide, and topical imiquimod accompanied it. This CDR3 is built from 11 residues. V was pared by 5 bases and J by 14 bases, with 16 bases between. Per germline, CDR1 SGHRS and CDR2 YFSETQ. These data are taken from a study of a mutant IDH1 vaccine in newly diagnosed glioma. Study-level background: Vaccination of patients was performed eight times, in weeks 1, 3, 5, 7, 11, 15, 19 and 23.

Study findings and constraints: Variations in leading peripheral T cell clonotypes appeared to have no connection with pseudoprogression.

Profiling relied on immunoSEQ multiplex PCR, and the TCRdb table lists in-frame clones only, not all of them. Of some 60,000 clones listed, under 90% are singletons. The chain uses TRBV5-1 and TRBJ1-2; D is uncertain. This specimen was PBMCs, taken from a glioma patient whose treatment included an IDH1 peptide vaccine. The source is a man aged 25-40 years with glioma. The CDR3 DNA sequence: TGCGCCAGCAGTAACGGGGAAGCCGAAACCTTC. It is translated as CASSNGEAETF.